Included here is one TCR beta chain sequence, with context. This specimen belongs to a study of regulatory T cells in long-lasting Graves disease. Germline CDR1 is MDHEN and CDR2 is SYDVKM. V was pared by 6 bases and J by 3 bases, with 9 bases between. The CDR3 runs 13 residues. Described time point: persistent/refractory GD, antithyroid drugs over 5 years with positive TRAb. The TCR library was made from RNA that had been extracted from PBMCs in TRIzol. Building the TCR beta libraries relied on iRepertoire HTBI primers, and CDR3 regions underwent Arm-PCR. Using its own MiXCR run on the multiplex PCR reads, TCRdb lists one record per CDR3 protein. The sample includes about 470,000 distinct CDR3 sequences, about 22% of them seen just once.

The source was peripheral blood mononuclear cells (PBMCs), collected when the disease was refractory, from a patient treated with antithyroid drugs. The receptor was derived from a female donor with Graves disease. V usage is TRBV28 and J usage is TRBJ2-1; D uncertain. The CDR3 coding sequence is TGTGCCAGCAGGGCGGTCGACTACAATGAGCAGTTCTTC. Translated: CASRAVDYNEQFF. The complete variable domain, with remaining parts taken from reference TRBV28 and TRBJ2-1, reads DVKVTQSSRYLVKRTGEKVFLECVQDMDHENMFWYRQDPGLGLRLIYFSYDVKMKEKGDIPEGYSVSREKKERFSLILESASTNQTSMYLCASRAVDYNEQFFGPGTRLTVL.